This TCR beta chain was captured in a study of T cells in Graves' hyperthyroidism and ophthalmopathy. From RNA transcripts, TCR beta CDR3 regions were amplified. When the TCR CDR3 underwent first-round RT-PCR, the HTBI primer set was used. TCRdb ran MiXCR on the multiplex PCR reads and lists one entry per CDR3 protein. The sample has 400,000 or so distinct CDR3 sequences; about 14% are singletons. The germline V and J ends were trimmed by 6 bases and 7 bases, with 16 bases remaining between them. The germline gives CDR1 MDHEN, CDR2 SYDVKM. This CDR3 region has 14 residues. The TCR was taken from a woman aged 25-40 years with Graves' ophthalmopathy. The chain recombines TRBV28 with TRBJ2-1, with D possibly being TRBD2 (5 bases). The material sequenced was blood. CDR3: CASSPGPPGNEQFF. CDR3 nucleotide sequence: TGTGCCAGCAGCCCTGGACCCCCGGGGAATGAGCAGTTCTTC.